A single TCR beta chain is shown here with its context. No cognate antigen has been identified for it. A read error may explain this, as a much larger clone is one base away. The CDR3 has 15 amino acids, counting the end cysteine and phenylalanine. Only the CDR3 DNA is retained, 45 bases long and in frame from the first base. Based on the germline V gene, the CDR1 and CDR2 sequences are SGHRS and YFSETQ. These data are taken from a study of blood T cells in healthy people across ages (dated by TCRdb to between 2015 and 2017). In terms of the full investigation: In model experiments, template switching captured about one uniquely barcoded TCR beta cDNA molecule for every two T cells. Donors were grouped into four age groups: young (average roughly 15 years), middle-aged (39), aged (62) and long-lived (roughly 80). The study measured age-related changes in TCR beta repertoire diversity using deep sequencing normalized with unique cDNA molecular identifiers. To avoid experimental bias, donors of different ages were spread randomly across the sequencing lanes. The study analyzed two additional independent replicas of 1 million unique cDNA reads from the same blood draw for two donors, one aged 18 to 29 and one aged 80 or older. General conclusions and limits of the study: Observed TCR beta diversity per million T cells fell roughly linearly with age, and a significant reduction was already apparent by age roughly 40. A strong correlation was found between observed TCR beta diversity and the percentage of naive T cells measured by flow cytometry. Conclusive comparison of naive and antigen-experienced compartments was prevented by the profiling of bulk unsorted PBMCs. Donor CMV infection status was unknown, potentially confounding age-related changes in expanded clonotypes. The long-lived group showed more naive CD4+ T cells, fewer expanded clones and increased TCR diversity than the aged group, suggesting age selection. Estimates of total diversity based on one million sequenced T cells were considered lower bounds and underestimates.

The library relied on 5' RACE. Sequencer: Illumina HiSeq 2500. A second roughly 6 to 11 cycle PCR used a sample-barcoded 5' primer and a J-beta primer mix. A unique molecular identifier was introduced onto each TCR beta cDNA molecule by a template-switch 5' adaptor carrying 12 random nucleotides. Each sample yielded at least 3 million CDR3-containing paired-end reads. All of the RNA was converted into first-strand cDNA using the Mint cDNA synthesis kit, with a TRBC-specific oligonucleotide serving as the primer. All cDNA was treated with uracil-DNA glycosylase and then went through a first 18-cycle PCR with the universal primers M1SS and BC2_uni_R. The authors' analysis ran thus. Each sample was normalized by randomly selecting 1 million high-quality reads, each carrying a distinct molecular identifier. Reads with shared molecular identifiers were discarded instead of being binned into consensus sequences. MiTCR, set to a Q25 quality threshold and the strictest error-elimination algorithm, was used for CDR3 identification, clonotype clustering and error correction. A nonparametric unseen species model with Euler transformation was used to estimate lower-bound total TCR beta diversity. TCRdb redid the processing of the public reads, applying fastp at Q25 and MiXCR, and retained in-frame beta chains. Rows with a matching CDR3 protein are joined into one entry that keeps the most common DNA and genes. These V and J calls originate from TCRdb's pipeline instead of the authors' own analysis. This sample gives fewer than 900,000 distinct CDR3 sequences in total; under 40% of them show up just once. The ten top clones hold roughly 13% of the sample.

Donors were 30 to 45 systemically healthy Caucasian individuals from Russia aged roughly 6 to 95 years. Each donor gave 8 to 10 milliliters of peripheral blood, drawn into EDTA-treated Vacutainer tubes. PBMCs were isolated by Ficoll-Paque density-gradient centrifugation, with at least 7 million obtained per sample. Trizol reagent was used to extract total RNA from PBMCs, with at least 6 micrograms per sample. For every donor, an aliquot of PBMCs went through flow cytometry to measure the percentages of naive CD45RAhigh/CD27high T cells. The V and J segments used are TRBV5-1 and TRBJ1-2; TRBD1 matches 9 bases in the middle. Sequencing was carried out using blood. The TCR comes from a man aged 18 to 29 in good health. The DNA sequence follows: TGCGCCAGCAGCATCGGACAGGGGATCGACTATGACTACACCTTC. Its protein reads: CASSIGQGIDYDYTF.